This entry is about one TCR beta chain. The antigen is unknown. In TCRdb, the 5' RACE reads were re-called with MiXCR into one record per CDR3 protein. Of around 1.7 million distinct CDR3 sequences in the sample, under 35% were seen once. The data were obtained in a study of identical twins. The CDR3 is 15 amino acids. Germline V gives CDR1 SGHAT, CDR2 FQNNGV. Trimming pared 1 base from V and 1 base from J, leaving 9 bases between. General study points: Researchers reported weaker excess twin sharing in beta out-of-frame sequences.

This receptor was obtained from a newborn girl in good health. The chain employs TRBV11-2 and TRBJ2-3, with no clear D. The source material was cord blood. The CDR3 loop is CASSLGLYGTDTQYF. CDR3 bases: TGTGCCAGCAGCTTAGGACTCTACGGCACAGATACGCAGTATTTT.